This TCR beta chain appears in the sequencing data of a study of CD8 T cells in ankylosing spondylitis. Study findings and constraints: Within ankylosing spondylitis blood, a TCR beta motif made up of seven to nine highly homologous variants appeared to be characteristic.

5'-RACE, quantitative and with molecular barcodes, yielded the TCR beta libraries. MiXCR, applied by TCRdb to the 5' RACE reads, yields one record per CDR3 protein. The data show about 840,000 distinct CDR3 sequences, approximately 10% seen once. With regard to this clonotype: The target antigen is unknown.

Deletions cut 7 bases from V and 4 bases from J, with 9 bases between. Germline CDR1 SNHLY, CDR2 FYNNEI. The CDR3 runs 12 residues. This chain joins TRBV2 and TRBJ2-3; D is ambiguous. The sample comprised blood, either unsorted or a sorted T cell fraction (not recorded which). The sequence derives from a male donor with ankylosing spondylitis. The CDR3 spells CASTDPSDTQYF. For the CDR3, the DNA is TGTGCCAGCACTGACCCATCAGATACGCAGTATTTT.